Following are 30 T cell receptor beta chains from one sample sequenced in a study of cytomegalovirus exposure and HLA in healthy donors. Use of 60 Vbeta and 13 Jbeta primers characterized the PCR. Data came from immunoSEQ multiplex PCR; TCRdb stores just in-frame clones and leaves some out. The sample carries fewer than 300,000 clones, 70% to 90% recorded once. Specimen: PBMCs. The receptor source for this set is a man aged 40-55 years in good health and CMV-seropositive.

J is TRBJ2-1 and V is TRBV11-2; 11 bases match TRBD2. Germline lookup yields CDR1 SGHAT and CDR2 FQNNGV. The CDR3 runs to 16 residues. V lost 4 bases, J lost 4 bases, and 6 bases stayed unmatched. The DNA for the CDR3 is TGTGCCAGCAGCTCTAGACTAGCGGGGATTTACAATGAGCAGTTCTTC. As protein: CASSSRLAGIYNEQFF.

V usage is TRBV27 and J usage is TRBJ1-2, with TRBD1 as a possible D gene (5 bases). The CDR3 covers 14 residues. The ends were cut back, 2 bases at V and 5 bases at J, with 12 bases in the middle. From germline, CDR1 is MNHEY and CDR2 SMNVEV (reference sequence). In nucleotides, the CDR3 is TGTGCCAGCAGTTTAGGGGCAGACCCATATGGCTACACCTTC. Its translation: CASSLGADPYGYTF.

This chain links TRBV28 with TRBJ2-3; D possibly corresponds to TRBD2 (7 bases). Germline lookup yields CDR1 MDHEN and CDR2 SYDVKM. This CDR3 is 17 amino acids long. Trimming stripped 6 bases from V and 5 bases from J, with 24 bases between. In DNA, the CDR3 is TGTGCCAGCAGCCCGGCGGGAGAGGGGGGCGCAGGAGATACGCAGTATTTT. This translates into CASSPAGEGGAGDTQYF.

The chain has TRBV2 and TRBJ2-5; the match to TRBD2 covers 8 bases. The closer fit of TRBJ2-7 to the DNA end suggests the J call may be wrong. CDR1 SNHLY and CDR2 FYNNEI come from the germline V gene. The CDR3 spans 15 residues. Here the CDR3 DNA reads TGTGCCAGCAGTGAAGGGGGGACTAGAGGCAGCGAGCAGTACTTC. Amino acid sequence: CASSEGGTRGSEQYF.

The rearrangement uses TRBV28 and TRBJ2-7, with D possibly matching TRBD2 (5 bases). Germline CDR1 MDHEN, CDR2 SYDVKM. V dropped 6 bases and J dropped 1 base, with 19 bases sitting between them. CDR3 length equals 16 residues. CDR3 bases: TGTGCCAGCAGACTAGTGGACGCGGCCAAGTCCTACGAGCAGTACTTC. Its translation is CASRLVDAAKSYEQYF.

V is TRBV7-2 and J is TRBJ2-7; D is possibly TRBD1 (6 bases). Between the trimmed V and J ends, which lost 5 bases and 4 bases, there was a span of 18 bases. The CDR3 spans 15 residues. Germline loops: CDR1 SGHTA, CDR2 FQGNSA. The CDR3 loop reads CASSLQAGDLYEQYF. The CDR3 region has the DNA TGTGCCAGCAGCCTACAGGCAGGGGATCTATACGAGCAGTACTTC.

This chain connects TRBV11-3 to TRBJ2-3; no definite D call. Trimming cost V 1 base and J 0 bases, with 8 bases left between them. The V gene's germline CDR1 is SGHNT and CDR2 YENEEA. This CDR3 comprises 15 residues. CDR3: CASSLGAHSTDTQYF. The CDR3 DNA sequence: TGTGCCAGCAGCTTAGGGGCTCATAGCACAGATACGCAGTATTTT.

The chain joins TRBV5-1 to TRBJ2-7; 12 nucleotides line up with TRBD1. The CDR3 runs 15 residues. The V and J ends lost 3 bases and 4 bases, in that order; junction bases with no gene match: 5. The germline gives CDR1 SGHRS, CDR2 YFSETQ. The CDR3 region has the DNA TGCGCCAGCAGCTGGGGACAGGGGGCGATATACGAGCAGTACTTC. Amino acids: CASSWGQGAIYEQYF.

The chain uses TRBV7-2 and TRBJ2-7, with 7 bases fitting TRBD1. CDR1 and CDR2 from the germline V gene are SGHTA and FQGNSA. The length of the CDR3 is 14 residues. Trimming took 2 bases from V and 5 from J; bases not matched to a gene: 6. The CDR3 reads CASSLQTGYHEQYF. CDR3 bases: TGTGCCAGCAGCTTACAGACAGGGTACCACGAGCAGTACTTC.

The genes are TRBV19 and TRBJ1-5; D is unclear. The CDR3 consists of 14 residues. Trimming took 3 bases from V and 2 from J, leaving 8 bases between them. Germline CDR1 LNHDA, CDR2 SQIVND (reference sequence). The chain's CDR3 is CASSIYLGNQPQHF. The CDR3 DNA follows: TGTGCCAGTAGTATTTATCTTGGCAATCAGCCCCAGCATTTT.

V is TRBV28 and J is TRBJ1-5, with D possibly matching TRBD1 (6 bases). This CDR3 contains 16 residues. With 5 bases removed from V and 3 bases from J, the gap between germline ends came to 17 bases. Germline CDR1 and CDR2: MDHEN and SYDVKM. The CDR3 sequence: CASSPHRTAFNQPQHF. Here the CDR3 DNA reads TGTGCCAGCAGTCCGCACAGGACAGCATTCAATCAGCCCCAGCATTTT.

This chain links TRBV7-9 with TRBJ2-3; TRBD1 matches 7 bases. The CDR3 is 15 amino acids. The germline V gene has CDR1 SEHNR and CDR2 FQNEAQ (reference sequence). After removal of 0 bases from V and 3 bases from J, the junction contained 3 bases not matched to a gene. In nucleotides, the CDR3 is TGTGCCAGCAGCTTAGCACAGGGGCAAACAGATACGCAGTATTTT. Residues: CASSLAQGQTDTQYF.

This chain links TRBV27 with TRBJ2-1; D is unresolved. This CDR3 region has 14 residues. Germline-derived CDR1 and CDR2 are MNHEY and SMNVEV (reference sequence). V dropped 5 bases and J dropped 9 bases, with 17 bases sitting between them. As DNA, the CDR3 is TGTGCCAGCAGTGCCTACGCGGCCTACGGTGAGCAGTTCTTC. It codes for CASSAYAAYGEQFF.

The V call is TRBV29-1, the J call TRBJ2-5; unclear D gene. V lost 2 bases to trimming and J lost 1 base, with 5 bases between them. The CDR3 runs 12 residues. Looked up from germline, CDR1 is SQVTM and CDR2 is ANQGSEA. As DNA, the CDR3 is TGCAGCGTTGAACGGGTCCAAGAGACCCAGTACTTC. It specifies CSVERVQETQYF. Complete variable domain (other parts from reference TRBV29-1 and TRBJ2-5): SAVISQKPSRDICQRGTSLTIQCQVDSQVTMMFWYRQQPGQSLTLIATANQGSEATYESGFVIDKFPISRPNLTFSTLTVSNMSPEDSSIYLCSVERVQETQYFGPGTRLLVL.

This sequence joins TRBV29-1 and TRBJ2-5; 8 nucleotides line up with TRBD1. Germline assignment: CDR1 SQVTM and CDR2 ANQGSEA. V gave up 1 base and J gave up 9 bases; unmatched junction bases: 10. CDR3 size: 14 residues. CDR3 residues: CSVEAPQGGQAQYF. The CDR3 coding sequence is TGCAGCGTTGAAGCCCCACAGGGGGGACAGGCCCAGTACTTC.

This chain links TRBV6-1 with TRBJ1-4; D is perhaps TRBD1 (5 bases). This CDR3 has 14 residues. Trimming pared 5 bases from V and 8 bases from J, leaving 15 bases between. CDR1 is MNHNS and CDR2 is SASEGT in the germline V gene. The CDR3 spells CASSTTTEFEKLFF. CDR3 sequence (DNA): TGTGCCAGCAGTACGACGACAGAATTCGAAAAACTGTTTTTT.

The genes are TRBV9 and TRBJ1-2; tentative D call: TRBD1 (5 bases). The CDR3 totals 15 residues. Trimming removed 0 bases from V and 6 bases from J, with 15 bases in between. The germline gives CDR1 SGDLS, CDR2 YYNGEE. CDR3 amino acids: CASSVAGGRNNGYTF. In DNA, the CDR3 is TGTGCCAGCAGCGTAGCGGGGGGACGGAACAATGGCTACACCTTC.

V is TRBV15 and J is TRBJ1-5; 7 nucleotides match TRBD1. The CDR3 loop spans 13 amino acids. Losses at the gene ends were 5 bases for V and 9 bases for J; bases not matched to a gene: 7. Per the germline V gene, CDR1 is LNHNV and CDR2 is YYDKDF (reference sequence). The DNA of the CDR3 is TGTGCCACCAGCGGACAGGTCGTAGGGCCCCAGCATTTT. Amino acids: CATSGQVVGPQHF.

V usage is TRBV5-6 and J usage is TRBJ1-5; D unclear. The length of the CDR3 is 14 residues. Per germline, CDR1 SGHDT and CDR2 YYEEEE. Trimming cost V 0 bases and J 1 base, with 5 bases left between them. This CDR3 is CASSLGQSNQPQHF. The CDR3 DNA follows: TGTGCCAGCAGCTTGGGGCAGAGCAATCAGCCCCAGCATTTT.

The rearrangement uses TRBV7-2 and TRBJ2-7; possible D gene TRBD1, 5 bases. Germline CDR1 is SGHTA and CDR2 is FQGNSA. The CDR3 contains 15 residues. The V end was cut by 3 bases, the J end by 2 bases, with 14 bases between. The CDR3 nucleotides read TGTGCCAGCAGCTTCGACAGTTGGGCCACCTACGAGCAGTACTTC. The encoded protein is CASSFDSWATYEQYF.

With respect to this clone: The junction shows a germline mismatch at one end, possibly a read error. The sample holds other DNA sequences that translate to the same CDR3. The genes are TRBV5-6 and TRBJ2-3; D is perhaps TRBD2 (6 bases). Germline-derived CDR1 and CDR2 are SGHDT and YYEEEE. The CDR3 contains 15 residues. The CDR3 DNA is TGTGCCAGCAGCTTCGATTACGGGAGTATAGATACACAGTATTTT. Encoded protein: CASSFDYGSIDTQYF. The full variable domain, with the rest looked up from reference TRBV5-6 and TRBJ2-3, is DAGVTQSPTHLIKTRGQQVTLRCSPKSGHDTVSWYQQALGQGPQFIFQYYEEEERQRGNFPDRFSGHQFPNYSSELNVNALLLGDSALYLCASSFDYGSIDTQYFGPGTRLTVL.

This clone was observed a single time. The CDR3 DNA reads TGTGCCAGTAGTATAGGCTGGGGCATACAATCCTACGAGCAGTACTTC. Encoded protein: CASSIGWGIQSYEQYF. The chain is built from TRBV19 and TRBJ2-7, with D possibly TRBD1 on 5 matching bases. The germline V and J ends were trimmed by 1 base and 1 base, with 14 bases remaining between them. CDR1 is LNHDA and CDR2 is SQIVND in the germline V gene (reference sequence). This CDR3 spans 16 amino acids.

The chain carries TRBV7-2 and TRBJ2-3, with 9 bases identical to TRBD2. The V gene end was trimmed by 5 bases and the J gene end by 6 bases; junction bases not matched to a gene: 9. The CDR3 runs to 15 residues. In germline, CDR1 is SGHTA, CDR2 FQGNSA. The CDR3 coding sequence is TGTGCCAGCAGCCTGACTAGCGGACTTATGGATACGCAGTATTTT. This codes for CASSLTSGLMDTQYF.

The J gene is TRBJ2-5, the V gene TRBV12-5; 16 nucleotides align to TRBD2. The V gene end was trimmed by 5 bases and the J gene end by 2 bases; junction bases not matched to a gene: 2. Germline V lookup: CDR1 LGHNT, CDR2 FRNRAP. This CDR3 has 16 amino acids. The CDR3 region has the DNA TGTGCTAGTGGTCTGGGACTAGCGGGAGGGCAAGAGACCCAGTACTTC. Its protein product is CASGLGLAGGQETQYF.

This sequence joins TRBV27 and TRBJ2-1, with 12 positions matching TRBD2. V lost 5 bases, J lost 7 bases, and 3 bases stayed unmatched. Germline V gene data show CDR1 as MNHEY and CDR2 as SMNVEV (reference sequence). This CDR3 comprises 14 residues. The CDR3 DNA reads TGTGCCAGCAGTGCCGGGACTAGCGGGAATGAGCAGTTCTTC. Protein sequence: CASSAGTSGNEQFF.

The CDR3 coding sequence is TGTGCCAGCAGCGGGGACACCTTGGAGCAGTACTTC. It is translated as CASSGDTLEQYF. The chain is built from TRBV9 and TRBJ2-7; a possible D gene is TRBD1 (6 bases). The V and J ends lost 3 bases and 7 bases respectively, with 11 bases between them. In germline, CDR1 is SGDLS, CDR2 YYNGEE. This CDR3 is built from 12 residues.

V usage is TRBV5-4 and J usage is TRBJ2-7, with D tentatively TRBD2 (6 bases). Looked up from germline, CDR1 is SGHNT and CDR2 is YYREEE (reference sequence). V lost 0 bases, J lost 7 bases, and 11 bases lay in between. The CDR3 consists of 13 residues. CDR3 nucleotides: TGTGCCAGCAGCTTGGGCGGGGCTTGGGAGCAGTACTTC. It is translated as CASSLGGAWEQYF.

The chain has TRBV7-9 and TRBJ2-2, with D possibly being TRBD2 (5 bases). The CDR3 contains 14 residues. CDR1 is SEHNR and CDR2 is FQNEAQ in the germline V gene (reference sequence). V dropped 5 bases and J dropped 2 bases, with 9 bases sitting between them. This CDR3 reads CASSHGLNTGELFF. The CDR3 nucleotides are TGTGCCAGCAGCCACGGACTTAACACCGGGGAGCTGTTTTTT.

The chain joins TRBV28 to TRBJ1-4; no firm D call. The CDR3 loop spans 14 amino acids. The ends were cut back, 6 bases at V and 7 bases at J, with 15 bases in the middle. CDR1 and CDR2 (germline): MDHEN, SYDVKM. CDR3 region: CASRDVLRGEKLFF. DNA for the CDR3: TGTGCCAGCAGAGACGTCCTTCGGGGTGAAAAACTGTTTTTT.

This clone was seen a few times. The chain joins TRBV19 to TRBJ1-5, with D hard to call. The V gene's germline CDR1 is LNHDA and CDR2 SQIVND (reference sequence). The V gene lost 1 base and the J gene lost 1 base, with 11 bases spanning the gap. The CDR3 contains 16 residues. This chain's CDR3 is CASSIVTRLSNQPQHF. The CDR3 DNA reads TGTGCCAGTAGTATAGTGACGAGGTTAAGCAATCAGCCCCAGCATTTT.